This T cell receptor (beta chain) was recovered during a study of blood T cell repertoires in COVID-19. The CDR3 runs to 16 residues. Germline V gene sequence: CDR1 SGHNT, CDR2 YENEEA. The junction had 5 bases not matched to a gene; V was cut back by 0 bases and J by 4 bases. Libraries were prepared by immunoSEQ multiplex PCR; TCRdb keeps only in-frame clonotypes and omits some of them. Seen here are approximately 220,000 clones, 65% to 85% observed once, and the top ten hold 8% to 10%. Sequencing was performed on peripheral blood. This sequence originates from a woman aged 45-59 years with acute or convalescent COVID-19. The chain recombines TRBV11-3 with TRBJ2-7; 11 nucleotides agree with TRBD2. The DNA for the CDR3 is TGTGCCAGCAGCTTAGATGCTAGCGGGAGGAGGTACGAGCAGTACTTC. Its protein product is CASSLDASGRRYEQYF.